This T cell receptor beta chain was recovered during a study of cytomegalovirus exposure and HLA in healthy donors (TCRdb year 2017). A note on the overall study: In an earlier analysis of roughly 590 of the donors, 276 Gb of sequence data and approximately 120 million unique TCR beta sequences from about 179 million T cells were reported. An early release that covered about 600 HLA-typed donors contained around 300 gigabases of sequencing data and 80 million or so unique TCR sequences. Of the 300 to 400 genotyped donors, 65% to 90% fell in the genetic ancestry cluster associated with self-reported Caucasian donors. The aim of the study was to test whether cataloging public T cell receptors could identify signatures of past pathogen exposure. The study profiled the T cell repertoires of hundreds of subjects by immunosequencing and related them to cytomegalovirus serostatus. A separate validation cohort of 90 to 150 different subjects was used in addition to the roughly 620-subject first cohort. To predict cytomegalovirus infection status, the study brought together high-throughput TCR immunosequencing, statistical association of individual TCRs with disease status, and machine learning. To study patterns of TCR occurrence, a later analysis re-analyzed previously published TCR beta repertoires from just over 650 donors and added high-resolution HLA genotyping. Rather than drawing on any new phenotypic data, the later analysis identified candidate immune exposures from TCR beta sequences and the way those sequences occurred across donors. To decide whether each TCR beta V gene segment behaved as functional or pseudogenic, an earlier analysis of fewer than 750 of the donors relied on high-throughput TCR beta sequencing. Alongside the repertoire data, information on donor age, sex, ethnicity and CMV serostatus was compiled. A later genetic analysis used genome-wide SNP genotypes for 398 of the 666 donors, treating that subset as a discovery cohort. All discovery cohort repertoires had been generated on a single sequencing platform. HLA typing covered class I and class II loci at four-digit resolution. The number of typed donors differed by locus: about 629-630 for A, B, C, DRB1 and DQB1; approximately 520 for DQA1; 606 for DPA1; and around 450 for DPB1. A few DR-DQ haplotypes were treated as single units for association and clustering because of strong linkage in the cohort. Among around 400 genotyped donors of the cohort, an average of approximately 230,000 unique TCR beta nucleotide sequences were sequenced per donor, roughly 18% of them non-productive. General conclusions and limits of the study: In vitro tests confirmed that a few of the cytomegalovirus-associated TCR beta chains recognize cytomegalovirus antigens. A total of fewer than 200 TCR beta chains were listed by the study as associated with cytomegalovirus. HLA typing was unavailable for some donors at each locus, so association tests used only the typed subset. CMV serostatus was the only immune exposure information available for the cohort. A later analysis associated 15,000 or so TCR beta sequences with specific HLA alleles at a false discovery rate of 0.05. Most TCR sequences were observed very rarely across donors, whereas some public TCRs were present in many individuals. A later genetic analysis associated a missense DCLRE1C variant with V-gene and J-gene trimming of TCR beta chains, and an independent cohort replicated the association. Over 15 rarely observed V segments, including chromosome 9 orphons, were excluded from the earlier analysis of approximately 500 of the donors because counts were too low. Because the 87-base-pair reads could not distinguish some IMGT-functional V segments, including TRBV6-2 and TRBV6-3, those segments were excluded. Compared with the roughly 710-donor mean, donors in an Asian-associated ancestry cluster had fewer N-insertions in productive TCRs, according to a later genetic analysis. In a later analysis, most CMV-associated TCR beta chains were found to appear HLA-restricted, with HLA associations seemingly driven largely by CMV exposure. According to the authors, the approach could potentially be generalized to other disease states and immunological phenotypes. Compared with equally common non-associated chains, HLA-associated TCR beta chains in a later analysis were more clonally expanded and had lower generation probabilities. Linkage disequilibrium might explain the correlated functional status among segregating V segments, but an unknown experimental factor could not be excluded. A further reported finding was that TCR beta sequences accurately predicted the HLA-A and HLA-B alleles for most subjects in the first cohort. This cohort had only TCR beta chains sequenced, and the lack of alpha or paired-chain data limited which features could be detected. An earlier analysis of approximately 540 of the donors showed that most TCR beta V segments appeared in productive rearrangements either about 87% or about 30% of the time, which broadly matched IMGT annotations. A later analysis found that TCR association rates varied across HLA loci, with DRB1 alleles showing the most associated TCRs and HLA-C alleles the fewest. A later analysis reported that several top co-occurrence clusters appeared linked to parvovirus B19, influenza, CMV and Epstein-Barr virus. In both the original and validation cohorts, the classifier was reported to diagnose cytomegalovirus status with high specificity and sensitivity. A group of highly shared sequence variants was considered likely to be a technical artifact of the sequencing pipeline. Assigning TCR associations to individual alleles was difficult when HLA alleles, especially DR and DQ, strongly co-occurred. The presence/absence analyses assumed that sequencing depth was roughly uniform across donors, and that assumption may not be true.

The library was prepared using the immunoSEQ multiplex PCR assay. For the multiplex PCR, a mixture combining 60 forward primers for TCR Vbeta segments and 13 reverse primers for TCR Jbeta segments was used. Amplification of the CDR3 region of rearranged TCR beta genes was performed with a multiplex PCR assay on genomic DNA. The Illumina HiSeq System was used to sequence the amplified TCR beta libraries as 87-base-pair reads. On the study's bioinformatics: Across the 670 or so repertoires, a later analysis counted around 80 million unique TCR beta chains, some 11 million of which were shared by at least two donors. To remove PCR and sequencing errors, raw reads were error-corrected and collapsed into unique sequences using a nearest-neighbor algorithm that merged closely related sequences. Alignment of CDR3 sequences to IMGT reference sequences was used to assign V, D and J gene segments. For a sequence to be retained, at least a six-nucleotide match to both a V gene segment and a J gene segment was required. Rearrangements were called productive when the CDR3 lacked stop codons and stayed in frame with V and J; all others were non-productive. CDR3 was defined according to IMGT convention as the region running from the second conserved V-encoded cysteine to the conserved J-encoded phenylalanine. Sequences without an unambiguous match to a single V gene segment were excluded from the earlier analysis of several hundred of the donors. In an earlier analysis of 587 of the donors, V segments were called functional above 56.7% productive rearrangements and were called segregating when the between-donor standard deviation exceeded 5%. A statistical classification framework was built for diagnosing cytomegalovirus status from the catalog of TCR beta chain sequences. V and J gene assignment, in a later analysis, came from comparing TCR nucleotide sequences with IMGT/GENE-DB human TR gene sequences. The TCRdist pipeline was used in a later analysis to assign CDR3 sequences and most-parsimonious VDJ recombination scenarios. In a later analysis, each TCR beta chain was defined by its CDR3 amino acid sequence together with its V-gene family, and reads without a unique V-gene family were excluded. To address suspected cross-contamination and a sequencing artifact, a later analysis removed over 500 highly shared, low-generation-probability nucleotide sequences. A later analysis calculated a clonal expansion index for each public chain from normalized within-repertoire ranks of inferred template counts. A later analysis computed generation probabilities with a VDJ recombination model fitted to out-of-frame rearrangements, and checked the results against IGoR. A later analysis scored TCR-TCR, TCR-HLA and TCR-CMV co-occurrence with hypergeometric tests, applying a repertoire-size bias correction to TCR pairs. False discovery rates were estimated in a later analysis by permuting HLA or CMV assignments 20 times. In a later analysis, co-occurring TCRs were grouped using DBSCAN, with TCRdist sequence similarity added in when clustering inside HLA-allele-positive subsets. Co-occurrence clustering excluded repertoires with fewer than 30,000 or more than 120,000 public chains, plus five with anomalous nucleotide sharing. What TCRdb holds here is the immuneACCESS table cut down to in-frame rearrangements. Part of the clones is not present; checked against another copy, under half of the missing clones reflect an unresolved V gene, and the others are unexplained. Clonal size and the V and J genes are those of that table, whereas D and trimming came from the DNA. Here the sample has a few hundred thousand clones; around 80% occur a single time. Clones ranked in the top ten supply less than 0.4% of the sample.

The cohort comprised fewer than 750 healthy bone marrow donors. At the time of sampling, all cohort members were nominally healthy, though unrecorded immune exposures were likely present. The donor tested CMV seronegative, placing the donor among the 350 or so seronegative members of the cohort. Each donor provided a peripheral blood sample, and peripheral blood mononuclear cells were used for TCR beta sequencing. Genomic DNA extraction from the blood cell samples was performed with the Qiagen DNeasy Blood Extraction Kit. Turning to this clone: Its antigen is not yet known. No base qualities exist here, and no much larger clone lies one base off it.

The CDR3 contains 20 residues, cysteine and phenylalanine counted. Just the 60-base CDR3 DNA is kept, in frame starting at base 1. CDR1 and CDR2, looked up from the germline V gene, are SQVTM and ANQGSEA. Trimming leaves V shorter by 4 bases and J shorter by 1 base, with the junction holding 20 bases beyond the gene matches. The chain is encoded by TRBV29-1 joined to TRBJ2-5; the junction holds 11 bases that match TRBD2. Specimen: PBMCs. This receptor was taken from a girl aged 2 to 9 in good health and CMV-seronegative. The CDR3 region: CSVGFDVAGGRKALQETQYF. The DNA reads TGCAGCGTTGGCTTTGATGTAGCGGGAGGGCGGAAGGCACTCCAAGAGACCCAGTACTTC.